The clone carrying this TCR beta chain has ten or more counts. Antigen specificity is unknown. This sample is drawn from a study of T cell repertoires in cytomegalovirus infection. Study as a whole: Indications came from public TCR beta signatures; they pointed to CMV infection and to a matching HLA type. Study results and caveats: Identification of carriers of CMV plus the relevant HLA was achieved through cumulative public TCR beta family frequency. The ex vivo response was dominated by HLA-C-restricted CMV-specific TCR beta clonotypes.

The CDR3 covers 18 residues. V shed 7 bases, J shed 7 bases, and the junction held 20 bases outside the gene matches. CDR1 is SEHNR and CDR2 is FQNEAQ in the germline V gene (reference sequence). TCRdb re-derived calls from the reads in MiXCR, one entry per CDR3 protein. The profile shows nearly 550,000 distinct CDR3 sequences, 15% to 20% of them singletons. Sequencing was performed on CD8+ T cells from PBMCs. The chain recombines TRBV7-9 with TRBJ2-1, with 9 bases fitting TRBD1. This TCR was sampled from a human donor in good health (CMV status not recorded). Some clones in this sample may be carry-over from other donors' samples. CDR3 sequence reads: CASNFLLGTGPVGNEQFF. CDR3 coding DNA: TGTGCCAGCAACTTCCTGCTTGGGACAGGGCCCGTGGGGAATGAGCAGTTCTTC.